These T cell receptor beta chains were read from a single sample in a study of cytomegalovirus exposure and HLA in healthy donors. Repertoires were generated with immunoSEQ multiplex PCR, while TCRdb's copy carries only in-frame clones and drops some. This table holds some 170,000 clones, more than 80% found once. The sequenced sample was PBMCs. These TCRs come from a woman between 18 and 29 years old in good health and CMV-seropositive. Both conserved end residues are part of each CDR3. Fields, in order: D gene, clone size, J gene, CDR3 length, V gene, CDR3 protein, CDR3 DNA. A D gene is named only where the DNA matches it firmly. The size of a clone is reported for some rows only, either as once, few or many, or as a class for expanded clones.

d_gene: TRBD1
abundance: .
j_gene: TRBJ2-5
len: 16
v_gene: TRBV19
CDR3aa: CASSITGTEYQETQYF
CDR3nt: TGTGCCAGTAGTATCACCGGGACAGAGTACCAAGAGACCCAGTACTTC

d_gene: TRBD1
abundance: .
j_gene: TRBJ1-4
len: 15
v_gene: TRBV15
CDR3aa: CATSGLQGVREKLFF
CDR3nt: TGTGCCACCAGCGGACTACAGGGGGTGCGGGAAAAACTGTTTTTT

d_gene: TRBD1
abundance: .
j_gene: TRBJ2-7
len: 14
v_gene: TRBV11-1
CDR3aa: CASSFRDRAHEQYF
CDR3nt: TGTGCCAGCAGCTTCCGAGACAGGGCCCACGAGCAGTACTTC

d_gene: .
abundance: once
j_gene: TRBJ1-4
len: 12
v_gene: TRBV19
CDR3aa: CASSFRLEKLFF
CDR3nt: TGTGCCAGTAGTTTCAGGCTCGAAAAACTGTTTTTT

d_gene: .
abundance: .
j_gene: TRBJ1-5
len: 16
v_gene: TRBV7-7
CDR3aa: CASTSLDSPLNQPQHF
CDR3nt: TGTGCCAGCACATCCTTAGACAGTCCGCTTAATCAGCCCCAGCATTTT

d_gene: .
abundance: .
j_gene: TRBJ1-6
len: 17
v_gene: TRBV11-3
CDR3aa: CASSFRLWGVGNSPLHF
CDR3nt: TGTGCCAGCAGCTTCAGGTTATGGGGGGTAGGGAATTCACCCCTCCACTTT

d_gene: .
abundance: .
j_gene: TRBJ1-4
len: 14
v_gene: TRBV4-1
CDR3aa: CASSQLGSNEKLFF
CDR3nt: TGCGCCAGCAGCCAGCTAGGAAGTAATGAAAAACTGTTTTTT

d_gene: TRBD2
abundance: .
j_gene: TRBJ2-2
len: 15
v_gene: TRBV19
CDR3aa: CASKEGTSQTGELFF
CDR3nt: TGTGCCAGTAAAGAGGGGACTAGCCAAACCGGGGAGCTGTTTTTT

d_gene: TRBD2
abundance: .
j_gene: TRBJ2-3
len: 15
v_gene: TRBV18
CDR3aa: CASSPGLAGADTQYF
CDR3nt: TGTGCCAGCTCGCCGGGACTAGCGGGAGCAGATACGCAGTATTTT

d_gene: .
abundance: .
j_gene: TRBJ1-6
len: 14
v_gene: TRBV6-1
CDR3aa: CAIEQSSYNSPLHF
CDR3nt: TGTGCCATCGAACAGAGCTCCTATAATTCACCCCTCCACTTT

d_gene: .
abundance: .
j_gene: TRBJ1-5
len: 15
v_gene: TRBV19
CDR3aa: CASSIGGGPYQPQHF
CDR3nt: TGTGCCAGTAGTATAGGCGGGGGGCCCTATCAGCCCCAGCATTTT

d_gene: TRBD2
abundance: .
j_gene: TRBJ2-1
len: 16
v_gene: TRBV7-9
CDR3aa: CASSLPGLASSNEQFF
CDR3nt: TGTGCCAGCAGCTTACCGGGACTAGCTTCGAGCAATGAGCAGTTCTTC

d_gene: .
abundance: .
j_gene: TRBJ2-7
len: 14
v_gene: TRBV5-1
CDR3aa: CASSIQGNSYEQYF
CDR3nt: TGCGCCAGCAGCATCCAGGGGAATTCCTACGAGCAGTACTTC

d_gene: .
abundance: .
j_gene: TRBJ2-7
len: 13
v_gene: TRBV5-5
CDR3aa: CASSLVGRDISSF
CDR3nt: TGTGCCAGCAGCTTGGTAGGCCGGGACATCTCCAGCTTC

d_gene: TRBD1
abundance: .
j_gene: TRBJ1-2
len: 17
v_gene: TRBV7-8
CDR3aa: CASSSPGDRGRLYGYTF
CDR3nt: TGTGCCAGCAGCTCACCGGGGGACAGGGGGCGGCTCTATGGCTACACCTTC

d_gene: .
abundance: few
j_gene: TRBJ1-2
len: 11
v_gene: TRBV6-6
CDR3aa: CASNQNYGYTF
CDR3nt: TGTGCCAGCAACCAGAACTATGGCTACACCTTC

d_gene: .
abundance: .
j_gene: TRBJ1-3
len: 17
v_gene: TRBV5-1
CDR3aa: CASSLGTGIASGNTIYF
CDR3nt: TGCGCCAGCTCCTTGGGTACAGGGATTGCCTCTGGAAACACCATATATTTT

d_gene: TRBD1
abundance: .
j_gene: TRBJ2-5
len: 14
v_gene: TRBV4-1
CDR3aa: CASSIGQGLETQYF
CDR3nt: TGCGCCAGCAGCATAGGACAGGGGTTAGAGACCCAGTACTTC

d_gene: TRBD2
abundance: .
j_gene: TRBJ2-7
len: 19
v_gene: TRBV27
CDR3aa: CASSSALGWRGGTPYEQYF
CDR3nt: TGTGCCAGCAGTTCAGCGTTAGGGTGGCGGGGGGGGACCCCCTACGAGCAGTACTTC

d_gene: TRBD1
abundance: once
j_gene: TRBJ1-6
len: 16
v_gene: TRBV5-6
CDR3aa: CVSSKLDRGFGSPLHF
CDR3nt: TGTGTCAGCAGTAAATTGGACAGGGGGTTTGGTTCACCCCTCCACTTT

d_gene: .
abundance: .
j_gene: TRBJ1-2
len: 12
v_gene: TRBV18
CDR3aa: CASSGGNYGYTF
CDR3nt: TGTGCCAGCTCAGGGGGGAACTATGGCTACACCTTC

d_gene: .
abundance: .
j_gene: TRBJ1-5
len: 15
v_gene: TRBV7-9
CDR3aa: CASSSPWEGTQPQHF
CDR3nt: TGTGCCAGCAGCTCCCCCTGGGAGGGTACTCAGCCCCAGCATTTT

d_gene: .
abundance: .
j_gene: TRBJ2-7
len: 14
v_gene: TRBV2
CDR3aa: CASDNLRGAHEQYF
CDR3nt: TGTGCCAGCGATAACCTTCGGGGGGCGCACGAGCAGTACTTC

d_gene: TRBD1
abundance: .
j_gene: TRBJ1-6
len: 16
v_gene: TRBV6-5
CDR3aa: CASSYSTGTGSSPLHF
CDR3nt: TGTGCCAGCAGTTACTCGACCGGGACAGGGAGTTCACCCCTCCACTTT

d_gene: TRBD1
abundance: .
j_gene: TRBJ1-5
len: 14
v_gene: TRBV7-9
CDR3aa: CSSSRGTGDQPQHF
CDR3nt: TGTTCCAGCAGCCGAGGGACAGGGGATCAGCCCCAGCATTTT

d_gene: TRBD1
abundance: .
j_gene: TRBJ1-2
len: 14
v_gene: TRBV2
CDR3aa: CASRADRVDYGYTF
CDR3nt: TGTGCCAGCCGTGCCGACAGGGTGGATTATGGCTACACCTTC

d_gene: .
abundance: .
j_gene: TRBJ1-5
len: 14
v_gene: TRBV19
CDR3aa: CASKNSYSNQPQHF
CDR3nt: TGTGCCAGTAAAAACAGCTATAGCAATCAGCCCCAGCATTTT

d_gene: .
abundance: once
j_gene: TRBJ2-7
len: 13
v_gene: TRBV13
CDR3aa: CASSPHSSYEQYF
CDR3nt: TGTGCCAGCAGCCCCCACAGCTCCTACGAGCAGTACTTC

d_gene: .
abundance: .
j_gene: TRBJ1-1
len: 15
v_gene: TRBV7-9
CDR3aa: CASSLEFFRGTEAFF
CDR3nt: TGTGCCAGCAGCTTAGAGTTTTTCCGGGGCACTGAAGCTTTCTTT

d_gene: TRBD2
abundance: .
j_gene: TRBJ2-7
len: 15
v_gene: TRBV9
CDR3aa: CASSVVSGTSHEQYF
CDR3nt: TGTGCCAGCAGCGTAGTGTCGGGGACTAGCCACGAGCAGTACTTC

d_gene: TRBD1
abundance: .
j_gene: TRBJ1-6
len: 16
v_gene: TRBV19
CDR3aa: CASSIGTATYNSPLHF
CDR3nt: TGTGCCAGTAGTATCGGGACAGCGACTTATAATTCACCCCTCCACTTT

d_gene: TRBD1
abundance: .
j_gene: TRBJ2-4
len: 13
v_gene: TRBV5-1
CDR3aa: CASSQGGQNIQYF
CDR3nt: TGCGCCAGCAGTCAAGGGGGCCAAAACATTCAGTACTTC

d_gene: .
abundance: .
j_gene: TRBJ2-2
len: 16
v_gene: TRBV15
CDR3aa: CATSRIRGANTGELFF
CDR3nt: TGTGCCACCAGCAGAATAAGAGGTGCGAACACCGGGGAGCTGTTTTTT

d_gene: TRBD1
abundance: .
j_gene: TRBJ2-6
len: 16
v_gene: TRBV30
CDR3aa: CAWSAGTGSGANVLTF
CDR3nt: TGTGCCTGGAGTGCCGGGACAGGCTCTGGGGCCAACGTCCTGACTTTC

d_gene: .
abundance: .
j_gene: TRBJ2-7
len: 14
v_gene: TRBV11-2
CDR3aa: CASSGDRYSYEQYF
CDR3nt: TGTGCCAGCAGCGGAGACAGGTACTCCTACGAGCAGTACTTC

d_gene: TRBD1
abundance: .
j_gene: TRBJ2-1
len: 15
v_gene: TRBV7-3
CDR3aa: CASSSRQGSVQGQFF
CDR3nt: TGTGCCAGCAGCTCTCGACAGGGGTCCGTCCAGGGTCAGTTCTTC

d_gene: TRBD2
abundance: .
j_gene: TRBJ2-5
len: 15
v_gene: TRBV7-2
CDR3aa: CASSFFGTTQETQYF
CDR3nt: TGTGCCAGCAGCTTTTTTGGGACTACTCAAGAGACCCAGTACTTC

d_gene: .
abundance: .
j_gene: TRBJ1-4
len: 15
v_gene: TRBV4-3
CDR3aa: CASSRGGEGPEKLFF
CDR3nt: TGCGCCAGCAGCCGGGGGGGAGAGGGGCCGGAAAAACTGTTTTTT

d_gene: .
abundance: once
j_gene: TRBJ2-7
len: 14
v_gene: TRBV5-1
CDR3aa: CASSVTAGNYEQYF
CDR3nt: TGCGCCAGCAGCGTTACTGCCGGGAACTACGAGCAGTACTTC

d_gene: .
abundance: .
j_gene: TRBJ2-1
len: 12
v_gene: TRBV7-9
CDR3aa: CASSLVGPGEFF
CDR3nt: TGTGCCAGCAGCTTAGTGGGACCGGGAGAGTTCTTC

d_gene: TRBD2
abundance: .
j_gene: TRBJ2-7
len: 19
v_gene: TRBV4-1
CDR3aa: CASSQTTGTSGTSSYEQYF
CDR3nt: TGCGCCAGCAGCCAAACTACCGGGACTAGCGGGACGAGCTCCTACGAGCAGTACTTC

d_gene: .
abundance: .
j_gene: TRBJ1-2
len: 14
v_gene: TRBV2
CDR3aa: CASRAGGTNYGYTF
CDR3nt: TGTGCCAGCAGGGCGGGGGGTACTAACTATGGCTACACCTTC

d_gene: .
abundance: .
j_gene: TRBJ2-7
len: 13
v_gene: TRBV10-3
CDR3aa: CAISESTRGEQYF
CDR3nt: TGTGCCATCAGTGAGTCGACTCGGGGCGAGCAGTACTTC

d_gene: .
abundance: .
j_gene: TRBJ1-1
len: 11
v_gene: TRBV20-1
CDR3aa: CSARRRTEAFF
CDR3nt: TGCAGTGCCCGCCGCAGAACTGAAGCTTTCTTT

d_gene: .
abundance: .
j_gene: TRBJ2-5
len: 17
v_gene: TRBV11-2
CDR3aa: CASSFTLGARDGETQYF
CDR3nt: TGTGCCAGCAGCTTTACTCTGGGGGCTCGGGATGGGGAGACCCAGTACTTC

d_gene: .
abundance: .
j_gene: TRBJ1-5
len: 14
v_gene: TRBV5-6
CDR3aa: CASSQGRGNQPQHF
CDR3nt: TGTGCCAGCAGCCAGGGAAGGGGAAATCAGCCCCAGCATTTT

d_gene: TRBD2
abundance: .
j_gene: TRBJ2-5
len: 15
v_gene: TRBV5-1
CDR3aa: CASSLAGGRGETQYF
CDR3nt: TGCGCCAGCAGCTTGGCGGGGGGGCGGGGAGAGACCCAGTACTTC

d_gene: TRBD1
abundance: .
j_gene: TRBJ1-2
len: 16
v_gene: TRBV9
CDR3aa: CASSAQPGQQAYGYTF
CDR3nt: TGTGCCAGCAGCGCACAGCCGGGACAGCAAGCCTATGGCTACACCTTC

d_gene: .
abundance: once
j_gene: TRBJ2-7
len: 14
v_gene: TRBV2
CDR3aa: CDSSAAGRPYEQYF
CDR3nt: TGTGACAGCAGTGCCGCAGGGCGGCCCTACGAGCAGTACTTC

d_gene: TRBD2
abundance: .
j_gene: TRBJ2-7
len: 18
v_gene: TRBV19
CDR3aa: CASSLHGTSGASSYEQYF
CDR3nt: TGTGCCAGTAGTCTCCACGGGACTAGCGGGGCCTCCTCCTACGAGCAGTACTTC

d_gene: TRBD2
abundance: .
j_gene: TRBJ2-7
len: 15
v_gene: TRBV5-1
CDR3aa: CASSLTSGGSYEQYF
CDR3nt: TGCGCCAGCAGCTTGACTAGCGGGGGCTCCTACGAGCAGTACTTC

d_gene: .
abundance: .
j_gene: TRBJ1-5
len: 15
v_gene: TRBV7-9
CDR3aa: CASSIGVGLNQPQHF
CDR3nt: TGTGCCAGCAGCATAGGGGTGGGGCTCAATCAGCCCCAGCATTTT

d_gene: .
abundance: .
j_gene: TRBJ1-6
len: 15
v_gene: TRBV4-3
CDR3aa: CASSQGARDNSPLHF
CDR3nt: TGCGCCAGCAGCCAAGGTGCCAGGGATAATTCACCCCTCCACTTT

d_gene: TRBD1
abundance: .
j_gene: TRBJ1-2
len: 14
v_gene: TRBV29-1
CDR3aa: CSVEGRGRNYGYTF
CDR3nt: TGCAGCGTTGAAGGCAGGGGGCGAAACTATGGCTACACCTTC

d_gene: .
abundance: .
j_gene: TRBJ2-3
len: 14
v_gene: TRBV18
CDR3aa: CASSRFPSPDTQYF
CDR3nt: TGTGCCAGCTCACGCTTCCCTAGTCCAGATACGCAGTATTTT

d_gene: .
abundance: .
j_gene: TRBJ1-4
len: 13
v_gene: TRBV6-1
CDR3aa: CASRTRGDEKLFF
CDR3nt: TGTGCCAGCAGAACCAGGGGAGATGAAAAACTGTTTTTT

d_gene: .
abundance: .
j_gene: TRBJ1-2
len: 14
v_gene: TRBV21-1
CDR3aa: CASSKVQGAYGYTF
CDR3nt: TGTGCCAGCAGCAAAGTGCAGGGGGCGTATGGCTACACCTTC

d_gene: .
abundance: few
j_gene: TRBJ2-3
len: 16
v_gene: TRBV5-4
CDR3aa: CASSLGPSPSTDTQYF
CDR3nt: TGTGCCAGCAGCTTGGGTCCTAGCCCTAGCACAGATACGCAGTATTTT

d_gene: .
abundance: .
j_gene: TRBJ2-7
len: 12
v_gene: TRBV6-6
CDR3aa: CASMGYRGEQYF
CDR3nt: TGTGCCAGCATGGGGTATAGGGGCGAGCAGTACTTC